This passage covers 23 T cell receptor beta chains from one sample sequenced in a study of OX40 agonist ivuxolimab in advanced cancers. The method behind the library was the immunoSEQ multiplex PCR assay. The immuneACCESS repertoire file appears here via TCRdb, limited to in-frame rearrangements. These files lack a portion of the clones; in checked studies, under half of the deficit traces to unresolved V genes, and the cause of the others is not known. This sample is represented by 65,000 to 80,000 clones; about four fifths of them were singletons. The ten largest clones capture 0.45% to 0.6% of the sample. Sequenced material: CD4+ or CD8+ T cells sorted from blood, taken in a trial of the OX40 agonist ivuxolimab. The receptors derive from an adult with an advanced solid tumor such as melanoma, head and neck, liver or kidney cancer.

V usage is TRBV28 and J usage is TRBJ1-5; 8 nucleotides line up with TRBD1. The CDR3 is made up of 18 amino acids. CDR1 MDHEN and CDR2 SYDVKM come from the germline V gene. V trimming: 7 bases; J trimming: 0 bases; junction bases outside the gene matches: 14. In nucleotides, the CDR3 is TGTGCCAGCAATATTGGGACAGGCGGGTCGGATAGCAATCAGCCCCAGCATTTT. It codes for CASNIGTGGSDSNQPQHF.

The chain recombines TRBV5-6 with TRBJ1-1, with D uncertain. With 6 bases removed from V and 0 bases from J, the gap between germline ends came to 27 bases. The CDR3 consists of 19 residues. Germline CDR1 and CDR2: SGHDT and YYEEEE. CDR3 protein: CASTNLHEWAEKVNTEAFF. The CDR3 DNA follows: TGTGCCAGCACGAACCTCCACGAGTGGGCAGAAAAAGTGAACACTGAAGCTTTCTTT.

The chain uses TRBV5-1 and TRBJ1-6; 8 bases map to TRBD1. CDR1 SGHRS and CDR2 YFSETQ come from the germline V gene. The CDR3 spans 14 residues. Trimming took 4 bases from V and 7 from J; bases not matched to a gene: 4. The CDR3 sequence: CASSGGDRNSPLHF. CDR3 DNA sequence: TGCGCCAGCAGCGGAGGGGACAGGAATTCACCCCTCCACTTT.

The chain links TRBV6-1 to TRBJ2-5, with a weak D call TRBD2 (6 bases). The CDR3 extends over 13 amino acids. Germline CDR1 reads MNHNS; CDR2 reads SASEGT. The V gene lost 2 bases and the J gene lost 5 bases, with 9 bases spanning the gap. CDR3: CASSERRGETQYF. As DNA, the CDR3 is TGTGCCAGCAGTGAACGGAGGGGTGAGACCCAGTACTTC.

This chain joins TRBV5-1 and TRBJ1-3, with D perhaps TRBD1 (5 bases). The CDR3 runs 14 residues. Germline V gives CDR1 SGHRS, CDR2 YFSETQ. Deletions cut 2 bases from V and 4 bases from J, with 10 bases between. CDR3 coding DNA: TGCGCCAGCAGCTTAGGGACGGTCGGAAACACCATATATTTT. This gives the protein CASSLGTVGNTIYF.

This clone was seen only once. The V gene is TRBV28, the J gene TRBJ1-2; tentatively, D is TRBD1 (6 bases). From germline, CDR1 is MDHEN and CDR2 SYDVKM. Trimming took 7 bases from V and 7 from J, leaving 19 bases between them. CDR3 size: 14 residues. This CDR3 reads CASILGQGRGGYTF. As DNA, the CDR3 is TGTGCCAGCATCTTGGGTCAGGGGAGGGGTGGCTACACCTTC.

The V and J genes are TRBV21-1 and TRBJ2-3. TRBV21-1 is noted as a pseudogene. There are 12 residues in the CDR3. The CDR3 loop reads CASGDRPDTQYF. The CDR3, as DNA: TGTGCCAGCGGTGACCGCCCAGATACGCAGTATTTT.

The rearrangement links TRBV19 to TRBJ1-1; the D is unclear. The CDR3 is 15 residues long. The V end lost 6 bases, the J end lost 1 base, and 15 bases lay between the germline ends. In germline, CDR1 is LNHDA, CDR2 SQIVND (reference sequence). The CDR3 sequence: CASRKTGGGNTEAFF. CDR3 nucleotide sequence: TGTGCCAGTAGGAAAACGGGCGGTGGGAACACTGAAGCTTTCTTT.

This clone has only a few counts. The gene calls are TRBV7-2 and TRBJ2-2, with 9 bases lining up with TRBD2. The CDR3 totals 18 residues. Trimming took 1 base from V and 0 from J; bases not matched to a gene: 6. Germline assignment: CDR1 SGHTA and CDR2 FQGNSA. The CDR3 sequence: CASSLGLAGASNTGELFF. As DNA, the CDR3 is TGTGCCAGCAGCTTAGGATTAGCGGGAGCTTCGAACACCGGGGAGCTGTTTTTT.

A single count supports this clone. The rearrangement uses TRBV7-9 and TRBJ2-3; the D is unclear. The CDR3 consists of 17 residues. Germline V gene lookup returns CDR1 SEHNR and CDR2 FQNEAQ (reference sequence). V was shortened by 4 bases and J by 0 bases, with 17 bases between the two germline ends. This CDR3 is CASSSSATTKSTDTQYF. The CDR3 region has the DNA TGTGCCAGCAGCTCAAGCGCCACCACCAAAAGCACAGATACGCAGTATTTT.

Concerning this clone itself: Likely a read error: the CDR3 ends without its conserved phenylalanine or tryptophan. It is unclear where the CDR3 begins or ends on the DNA, so no DNA is shown, and the CDR3 is as TCRdb lists it. J is TRBJ1-6 and V is TRBV4-1; TRBD1, the table's D call, was not compared with the DNA. Germline V gives CDR1 MGHRA, CDR2 YSYEKL. The CDR3 length is 11 residues, termini included. CDR3 sequence reads: CASSHDRVRRA.

This sequence joins TRBV18 and TRBJ2-6; maybe TRBD1 (6 bases). Trimming took off 1 base at V and 1 base at J, with 11 bases between the two ends. The CDR3 covers 17 residues. Germline V gives CDR1 KGHSH, CDR2 LQKENI. The CDR3: CASSPQGVVSGANVLTF. CDR3 nucleotides: TGTGCCAGCTCACCACAGGGGGTAGTGTCTGGGGCCAACGTCCTGACTTTC.

The chain joins TRBV4-3 to TRBJ2-7, with D hard to call. The germline V gene encodes CDR1 LGHNA and CDR2 YSLEER. The CDR3 runs 15 residues. The V end lost 4 bases, the J end lost 2 bases, and 15 bases lay between the germline ends. The CDR3 loop reads CASSPSAGLTYEQYF. CDR3 nucleotide sequence: TGCGCCAGCAGCCCCTCAGCCGGTCTTACCTACGAGCAGTACTTC.

V and J are TRBV4-1 and TRBJ1-5; 7 bases are shared with TRBD1. This CDR3 is built from 15 residues. CDR1 and CDR2 (germline): MGHRA, YSYEKL. V shed 4 bases, J shed 5 bases, and the junction held 8 bases outside the gene matches. The CDR3 loop is CASSPPDRVDQPQHF. CDR3 bases: TGCGCCAGCAGCCCCCCCGACAGGGTAGATCAGCCCCAGCATTTT.

The rearrangement links TRBV2 to TRBJ2-5; D is undetermined. Trimming took 7 bases from V and 2 from J, leaving 11 bases between them. Germline V CDR1 and CDR2: SNHLY, FYNNEI. CDR3 length: 13 residues. Written as DNA, the CDR3 is TGTGCCAGCACCTCGGACCGTCAAGAGACCCAGTACTTC. Its translation is CASTSDRQETQYF.

The V gene is TRBV28, the J gene TRBJ1-4; no clear D. CDR3 length: 12 amino acids. Trimming left V 11 bases short and J 7 bases short, with 14 bases between. Germline CDR1 is MDHEN and CDR2 is SYDVKM. Here the CDR3 reads CAANSSPEKLFF. In DNA form, the CDR3 reads TGTGCCGCAAACTCGAGTCCTGAAAAACTGTTTTTT.

This sequence joins TRBV18 and TRBJ1-1; no reliable D call. V was shortened by 4 bases and J by 1 base, with 10 bases between the two germline ends. Germline CDR1 and CDR2: KGHSH and LQKENI. This CDR3 is built from 14 residues. In DNA, the CDR3 is TGTGCCAGCTCACGTGACAAAGGGAACACTGAAGCTTTCTTT. Protein product: CASSRDKGNTEAFF. Filled out from reference TRBV18 and TRBJ1-1, the complete variable domain reads NAGVMQNPRHLVRRRGQEARLRCSPMKGHSHVYWYRQLPEEGLKFMVYLQKENIIDESGMPKERFSAEFPKEGPSILRIQQVVRGDSAAYFCASSRDKGNTEAFFGQGTRLTVV.

J is TRBJ1-1 and V is TRBV25-1; D remains ambiguous. V shed 5 bases and J shed 3 bases, with 10 bases lying between them. CDR1 and CDR2 from the germline V gene are MGHDK and SYGVNS. This CDR3 comprises 13 residues. The CDR3 nucleotides are TGTGCCAGCAGTCGGGGTTCGGACACTGAAGCTTTCTTT. Its protein is CASSRGSDTEAFF. Variable domain in full (rest from reference TRBV25-1 and TRBJ1-1): EADIYQTPRYLVIGTGKKITLECSQTMGHDKMYWYQQDPGMELHLIHYSYGVNSTEKGDLSSESTVSRIRTEHFPLTLESARPSHTSQYLCASSRGSDTEAFFGQGTRLTVV.

This rearrangement joins TRBV5-4 to TRBJ2-1; 7 bases agree with TRBD2. Per germline, CDR1 SGHNT and CDR2 YYREEE (reference sequence). Losses at the gene ends were 4 bases for V and 3 bases for J; bases not matched to a gene: 4. This CDR3 is 14 amino acids long. The CDR3 region is CASSPSGNYNEQFF. DNA for the CDR3: TGTGCCAGCAGCCCCAGCGGGAACTACAATGAGCAGTTCTTC.

The chain carries TRBV11-2 and TRBJ2-1, with 9 bases that match TRBD2. The V and J ends lost 4 bases and 4 bases, in that order; junction bases with no gene match: 5. The CDR3 loop spans 15 amino acids. Germline CDR1 is SGHAT and CDR2 is FQNNGV. The CDR3 protein is CASSSGLARYNEQFF. CDR3 in DNA: TGTGCCAGCAGCTCGGGACTAGCAAGGTACAATGAGCAGTTCTTC.

V is TRBV29-1 and J is TRBJ2-3, with 10 bases that match TRBD1. The CDR3 spans 15 residues. The germline CDR1 and CDR2 sequences are SQVTM and ANQGSEA. V lost 4 bases, J lost 1 base, and 5 bases stayed unmatched. CDR3 sequence (DNA): TGCAGCGTTGGGGGGGACAGGGGAGGCACAGATACGCAGTATTTT. It specifies CSVGGDRGGTDTQYF.

The V call is TRBV28, the J call TRBJ1-4; D possibly corresponds to TRBD1 (6 bases). The V end lost 2 bases, the J end lost 8 bases, and 6 bases lay between the germline ends. The CDR3 is 12 residues long. The germline V gene has CDR1 MDHEN and CDR2 SYDVKM. For the CDR3, the DNA is TGTGCCAGCAGTTTAGGGGGCGAAAAACTGTTTTTT. It translates to CASSLGGEKLFF.

The genes are TRBV28 and TRBJ2-5; D is perhaps TRBD1 (5 bases). Trimming pared 6 bases from V and 5 bases from J, leaving 19 bases between. Germline V CDR1 and CDR2: MDHEN, SYDVKM. The CDR3 runs 15 residues. CDR3 in DNA: TGTGCCAGCAGCTTACCCAGGGCTTCGTCGGAGACCCAGTACTTC. It translates to CASSLPRASSETQYF.